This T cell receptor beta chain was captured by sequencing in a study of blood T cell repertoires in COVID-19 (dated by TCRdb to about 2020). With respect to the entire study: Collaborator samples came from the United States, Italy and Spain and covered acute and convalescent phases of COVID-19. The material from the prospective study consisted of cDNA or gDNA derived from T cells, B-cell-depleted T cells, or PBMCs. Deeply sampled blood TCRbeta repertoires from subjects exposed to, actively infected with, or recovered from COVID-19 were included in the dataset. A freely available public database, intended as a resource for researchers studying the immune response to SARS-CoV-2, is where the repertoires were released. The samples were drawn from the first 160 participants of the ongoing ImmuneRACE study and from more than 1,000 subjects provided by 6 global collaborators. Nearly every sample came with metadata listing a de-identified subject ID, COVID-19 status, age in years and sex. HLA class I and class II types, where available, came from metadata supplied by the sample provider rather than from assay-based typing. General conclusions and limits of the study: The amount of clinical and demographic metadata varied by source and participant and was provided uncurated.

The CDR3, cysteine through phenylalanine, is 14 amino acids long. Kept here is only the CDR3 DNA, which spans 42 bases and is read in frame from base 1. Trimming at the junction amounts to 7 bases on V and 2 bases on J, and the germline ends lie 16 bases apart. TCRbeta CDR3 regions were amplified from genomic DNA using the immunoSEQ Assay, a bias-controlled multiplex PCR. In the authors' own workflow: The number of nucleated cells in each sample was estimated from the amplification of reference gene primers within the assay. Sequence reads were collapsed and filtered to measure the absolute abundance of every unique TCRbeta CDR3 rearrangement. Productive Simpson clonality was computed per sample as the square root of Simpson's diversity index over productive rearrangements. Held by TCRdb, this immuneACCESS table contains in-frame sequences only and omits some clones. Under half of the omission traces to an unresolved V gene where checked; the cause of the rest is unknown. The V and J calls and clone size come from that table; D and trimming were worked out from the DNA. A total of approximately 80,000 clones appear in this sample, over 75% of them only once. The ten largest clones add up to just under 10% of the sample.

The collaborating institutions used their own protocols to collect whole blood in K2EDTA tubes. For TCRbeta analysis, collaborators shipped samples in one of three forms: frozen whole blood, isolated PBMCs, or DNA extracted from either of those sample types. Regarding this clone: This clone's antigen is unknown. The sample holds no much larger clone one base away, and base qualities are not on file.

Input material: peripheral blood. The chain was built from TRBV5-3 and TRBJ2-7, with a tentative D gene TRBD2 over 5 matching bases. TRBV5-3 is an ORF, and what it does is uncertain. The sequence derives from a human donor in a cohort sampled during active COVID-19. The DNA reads TGTGCCAGAGGAACAAGAGGGATACCCTACGAGCAGTACTTC. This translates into CARGTRGIPYEQYF.